A single sample is the source of the 14 T cell receptor beta chains below, sequenced in a study of cytomegalovirus exposure and HLA in healthy donors. The PCR ran on 60 Vbeta and 13 Jbeta primers. Only in-frame clones appear in the TCRdb table, and some are missing; sequencing was by immunoSEQ multiplex PCR. Of some 42,000 clones in the sample, about 50% were seen once. Sequences were obtained from PBMCs. The receptors were gathered from a human donor in good health.

V gene TRBV2 combines with J gene TRBJ1-5; D possibly corresponds to TRBD1 (6 bases). V was trimmed by 6 bases and J by 7 bases, leaving 13 bases between them. The CDR3 consists of 13 residues. The germline gives CDR1 SNHLY, CDR2 FYNNEI. CDR3 sequence reads: CASSQDSGQPQHF. CDR3 in DNA: TGTGCCAGCAGCCAGGACAGTGGGCAGCCCCAGCATTTT. Combining the CDR3 with reference TRBV2 and TRBJ1-5 gives the whole variable domain EPEVTQTPSHQVTQMGQEVILRCVPISNHLYFYWYRQILGQKVEFLVSFYNNEISEKSEIFDDQFSVERPDGSNFTLKIRSTKLEDSAMYFCASSQDSGQPQHFGDGTRLSIL.

The gene calls are TRBV6-6 and TRBJ1-1, with D maybe TRBD1 (5 bases). The CDR3 runs to 14 residues. Per germline, CDR1 MNHNY and CDR2 SVGAGI (reference sequence). The V end lost 0 bases, the J end lost 1 base, and 6 bases lay between the germline ends. This CDR3 reads CASSYSGRNTEAFF. The CDR3 DNA sequence: TGTGCCAGCAGTTACTCGGGGCGGAACACTGAAGCTTTCTTT.

The rearrangement links TRBV5-1 to TRBJ2-5; 7 bases fit TRBD2. This CDR3 is built from 13 residues. Germline loops: CDR1 SGHRS, CDR2 YFSETQ. V trimming: 3 bases; J trimming: 5 bases; junction bases outside the gene matches: 4. The CDR3 DNA sequence: TGCGCCAGCAGCTCCGGCGGGGGTGAGACCCAGTACTTC. Protein: CASSSGGGETQYF.

This clone was detected only a few times. This rearrangement joins TRBV6-5 to TRBJ2-7; 8 bases fit TRBD2. CDR1 MNHEY and CDR2 SVGAGI come from the germline V gene. The CDR3 is 13 amino acids. The trim removed 5 bases at V and 4 bases at J, leaving 4 bases unmatched. CDR3 protein: CASSRSGEYEQYF. CDR3 coding DNA: TGTGCCAGCAGTCGTAGCGGGGAGTACGAGCAGTACTTC.

This chain connects TRBV5-6 to TRBJ2-3; tentative D call: TRBD1 (5 bases). Per the germline V gene, CDR1 is SGHDT and CDR2 is YYEEEE. The CDR3 sequence is 14 residues long. V lost 4 bases, J lost 6 bases, and 15 bases lay in between. CDR3 residues: CASSGHYKGDTQYF. DNA of the CDR3: TGTGCCAGCAGCGGACACTATAAGGGGGATACGCAGTATTTT.

The chain joins TRBV7-2 to TRBJ2-5; D might be TRBD2 (5 bases). The length of the CDR3 is 14 residues. Germline V gene sequence: CDR1 SGHTA, CDR2 FQGNSA. Trimming removed 1 base at V and 3 bases at J, with 9 bases between. The CDR3 here is CASSLEMGEETQYF. In nucleotides, the CDR3 is TGTGCCAGCAGCTTAGAAATGGGAGAAGAGACCCAGTACTTC.

This clone occurred a few times. This chain links TRBV7-9 with TRBJ1-5; no definite D call. Germline V gene lookup returns CDR1 SEHNR and CDR2 FQNEAQ (reference sequence). This CDR3 comprises 14 residues. Trimming left V 1 base short and J 2 bases short, with 6 bases between. The CDR3 loop is CASSLDTGNQPQHF. The CDR3 DNA follows: TGTGCCAGCAGCTTAGATACAGGCAATCAGCCCCAGCATTTT.

The J gene is TRBJ1-1, the V gene TRBV7-3, with 7 bases identical to TRBD1. The CDR3 loop spans 15 amino acids. After removal of 5 bases from V and 4 bases from J, the junction contained 10 bases not matched to a gene. The V gene's germline CDR1 is SGHTA and CDR2 FQGTGA. In DNA, the CDR3 is TGTGCCAGCAGCCCTTCGACAGGGCGGAGCACTGAAGCTTTCTTT. This sequence encodes CASSPSTGRSTEAFF.

This rearrangement joins TRBV6-1 to TRBJ1-6, with TRBD1 matching over 9 bases. V lost 6 bases and J lost 10; bases outside the gene matches: 7. This CDR3 has 14 residues. CDR1 MNHNS and CDR2 SASEGT come from the germline V gene. The CDR3, as DNA: TGTGCCAGCAGAACCGGGACAGGGTTATCACCCCTCCACTTT. Protein sequence: CASRTGTGLSPLHF.

The genes are TRBV19 and TRBJ2-1; TRBD2 agrees at 9 bases. This CDR3 region has 19 residues. V dropped 4 bases and J dropped 5; count of bases not matched to a gene: 18. Germline values: CDR1 LNHDA, CDR2 SQIVND (reference sequence). The CDR3 loop reads CASSRTGTSNSVTNNEQFF. Here the CDR3 DNA reads TGTGCCAGTAGTAGAACCGGGACTAGCAACTCCGTGACTAACAATGAGCAGTTCTTC.

The chain recombines TRBV19 with TRBJ1-1; the D gene is possibly TRBD1 (6 bases). Germline V gives CDR1 LNHDA, CDR2 SQIVND (reference sequence). Trimming left V 5 bases short and J 2 bases short, with 24 bases between. The CDR3 runs 18 residues. CDR3 amino acids: CASSFKTGAGQLNTEAFF. The CDR3 nucleotides are TGTGCCAGTAGTTTTAAGACAGGAGCGGGGCAGCTCAACACTGAAGCTTTCTTT.

CDR3 nucleotides: TGTGCCACCAAGGCGGGGGGCACAGATACGCAGTATTTT. The encoded protein is CATKAGGTDTQYF. The rearrangement links TRBV15 to TRBJ2-3; TRBD2 aligns across 7 bases. Germline V CDR1 and CDR2: LNHNV, YYDKDF (reference sequence). Unmatched junction bases numbered 2, after V lost 7 bases and J lost 1 base. The CDR3 has 13 amino acids.

The rearrangement joins TRBV6-6 to TRBJ2-5; TRBD2 agrees at 10 bases. The J call may be incorrect, as the DNA end agrees better with TRBJ2-7. Germline V gives CDR1 MNHNY, CDR2 SVGAGI (reference sequence). The CDR3 length is 14 residues. The CDR3 sequence: CASRATSGNDEQYF. In DNA, the CDR3 is TGTGCCAGCAGAGCTACTAGCGGGAACGACGAGCAGTACTTC.

The chain has TRBV7-9 and TRBJ1-5, with D perhaps TRBD1 (5 bases). This CDR3 spans 15 amino acids. Trimming removed 5 bases from V and 6 bases from J, with 17 bases in between. The germline V gene encodes CDR1 SEHNR and CDR2 FQNEAQ (reference sequence). In nucleotides, the CDR3 is TGTGCCAGCAGCCCTGGGGCGTGGGGCACTCAGCCCCAGCATTTT. Amino acid sequence: CASSPGAWGTQPQHF.